A selection of T cell receptor beta chains follows, all from one sample in a study of cytomegalovirus exposure and HLA in healthy donors. The repertoire was sequenced with immunoSEQ multiplex PCR; TCRdb's copy has only in-frame clones and lacks some. Among approximately 160,000 clones listed, more than 60% were seen once. Sequencing was done on a sample of PBMCs. These receptors all stem from a woman aged 40 to 50 in good health and CMV-seropositive. Each CDR3 is given with its conserved first and last residue. D genes are given only for firm matches. Only some rows state a clone size, as once, few, many or a class for expanded clones.

size	J	V	D	DNA	CDR3
few	TRBJ2-7	TRBV5-1	.	TGCGCCAGCAGCTTTAGGACAAGCCGCGAGCAGTACTTC	CASSFRTSREQYF
.	TRBJ1-2	TRBV4-3	TRBD1	TGCGCCAGCAGCGGAGACAGGGCTACCCCGACTGGCTACACCTTC	CASSGDRATPTGYTF
.	TRBJ2-1	TRBV7-9	.	TGTGCCAGCAGCTTAGCATTTTCCGGGGGTAATGAGCAGTTCTTC	CASSLAFSGGNEQFF
.	TRBJ2-1	TRBV2	.	TGTGCCAGCAGTCCGGGTTATGAGCAGTTCTTC	CASSPGYEQFF
few	TRBJ2-6	TRBV7-6	.	TGTGCCAGCAGCTCGGAAAGTGGGAGAGGGGCCAACGTCCTGACTTTC	CASSSESGRGANVLTF
.	TRBJ1-2	TRBV27	.	TGTGCCAGCAGTTTATTTGGCAGGGAAATAGATGGCTACACCTTC	CASSLFGREIDGYTF
.	TRBJ1-2	TRBV6-4	TRBD1	TGTGCCAGCAGTCAGTACGGACAGGGGCGAGGGGATAACTATGGCTACACCTTC	CASSQYGQGRGDNYGYTF
.	TRBJ2-7	TRBV19	TRBD1	TGTGCCAGTCGCGACCCTACGGACAGGGTCGAGCAGTACTTC	CASRDPTDRVEQYF
.	TRBJ2-5	TRBV5-1	.	TGCGCCAGCAGTAATAGATCCCGCGAGACCCAGTACTTC	CASSNRSRETQYF
.	TRBJ2-3	TRBV6-6	TRBD2	TGTGCCAGCAGTTTAAGCGGGATAATAGATACGCAGTATTTT	CASSLSGIIDTQYF
.	TRBJ1-3	TRBV6-5	.	TGTGCCAGCAGCGAGACACGGGGAAACACCATATATTTT	CASSETRGNTIYF
.	TRBJ1-1	TRBV7-9	.	TGTGCCAGCAGCTCAAGGGACACCCGGATAGCTTTCTTT	CASSSRDTRIAFF
.	TRBJ1-5	TRBV5-1	.	TGCGCCAGCAGCTTGGCCGGGGGTACGGAGCCCCAGCATTTT	CASSLAGGTEPQHF
.	TRBJ1-1	TRBV27	.	TGTGCCAGCAGTATGGCAGGTATGAACACTGAAGCTTTCTTT	CASSMAGMNTEAFF
.	TRBJ1-2	TRBV30	.	TGTGCCTGCTCTCAGGGTTGGGACTATGGCTACACCTTC	CACSQGWDYGYTF
.	TRBJ2-7	TRBV6-1	.	TGTGCCAGCAGTGGGGAGTTTGGGGGCGGAGAGCAGTACTTC	CASSGEFGGGEQYF
.	TRBJ2-6	TRBV19	.	TGTGCCAGCAAAATGGAGGGTGTCTCTGGGGCCAACGTCCTGACTTTC	CASKMEGVSGANVLTF
.	TRBJ1-1	TRBV14	.	TGTACCAGCAGCCAATGGCCCCCCGACACTGAAGCTTTCTTT	CTSSQWPPDTEAFF
.	TRBJ2-3	TRBV19	TRBD2	TGTGCCAGTAGTATAGCGGGGGGGCGCACAGATACGCAGTATTTT	CASSIAGGRTDTQYF
few	TRBJ1-5	TRBV7-8	.	TGTGCCAGCAGCTTAGGGCACAGCAATCAGCCCCAGCATTTT	CASSLGHSNQPQHF
.	TRBJ2-1	TRBV5-1	.	TGCGCCAGCAGCTTAGACTTCGGGGAGGCCTACAATGAGCAGTTCTTC	CASSLDFGEAYNEQFF
few	TRBJ1-1	TRBV4-1	.	TGCGCCAGCAGCCTAACACAGACCGAGGGAGCTTTCTTT	CASSLTQTEGAFF
.	TRBJ2-7	TRBV6-1	.	TGTGCCAGTGCCCCCGCTAGCATTCTATACGAGCAGTACTTC	CASAPASILYEQYF
.	TRBJ1-1	TRBV29-1	.	TGCAGCGGGGGAGGGATGAACACTGAAGCTTTCTTT	CSGGGMNTEAFF
once	TRBJ1-2	TRBV27	.	TGTGCCAGCAGTTATGGGCAGAGCTATGGCTACACCTTC	CASSYGQSYGYTF